This record covers a single TCR beta chain. Sequencing was performed with immunoSEQ multiplex PCR; in TCRdb, only in-frame clones are kept and a portion is missing. This sample has about 40,000 clones; under 90% occur once, and the top ten carry 4% to 6%. The data were taken from a study of T cell changes during pregnancy in multiple sclerosis. CDR1 and CDR2 (germline): SGHTA, FQGNSA. V was cut by 1 base and J by 2 bases, with 18 bases left in between. This CDR3 comprises 17 residues. V and J are TRBV7-2 and TRBJ2-7; a possible D gene is TRBD2 (5 bases). The origin of this receptor is a female donor in good health, enrolled as a control in a pregnancy study. Sequenced material: peripheral blood, taken in the second trimester of pregnancy. CDR3 region: CASSLGLGGGGTYEQYF. CDR3 in DNA: TGTGCCAGCAGCTTAGGTTTAGGAGGCGGAGGTACCTACGAGCAGTACTTC.